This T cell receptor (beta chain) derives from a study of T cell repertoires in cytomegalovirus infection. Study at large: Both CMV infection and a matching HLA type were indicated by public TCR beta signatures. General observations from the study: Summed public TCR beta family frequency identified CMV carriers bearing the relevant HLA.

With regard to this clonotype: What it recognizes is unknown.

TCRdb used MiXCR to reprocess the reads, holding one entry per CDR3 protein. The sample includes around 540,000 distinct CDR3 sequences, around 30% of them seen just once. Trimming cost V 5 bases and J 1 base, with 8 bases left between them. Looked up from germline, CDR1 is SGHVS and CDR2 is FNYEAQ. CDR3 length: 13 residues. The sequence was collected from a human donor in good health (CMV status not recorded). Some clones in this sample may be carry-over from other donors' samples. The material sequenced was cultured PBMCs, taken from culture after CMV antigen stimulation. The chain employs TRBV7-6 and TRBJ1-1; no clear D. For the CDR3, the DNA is TGTGCCAGCAGCCCCCAGGCGAACACTGAAGCTTTCTTT. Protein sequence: CASSPQANTEAFF.